The T cell receptor (beta chain) described here comes from a study of early T cells in non-severe SARS-CoV-2 infection. Study at large: It was bulk RNA from unsorted whole blood that was sequenced, and the chains were unpaired.

Unique molecular identifiers tagged individual cDNA molecules. MiXCR, run by TCRdb on the 5' RACE reads, gives a single entry per CDR3 protein. The data contain tens of thousands of distinct CDR3 sequences, around 16% of them singletons. Study-wide findings and caveats: VDJdb matching skewed toward anti-spike CD8 responses, missing private and CD4 specificities.

With 6 bases removed from V and 4 bases from J, the gap between germline ends came to 5 bases. The germline V gene has CDR1 KGHDR and CDR2 SFDVKD. The CDR3 is made up of 11 amino acids. Ten or more counts support this clonotype. The antigen remains unidentified. The sequenced sample was whole blood. The chain couples TRBV24-1 to TRBJ1-2, with no clear D. The TCR was taken from an adult who was a healthcare worker with PCR-confirmed SARS-CoV-2 infection or an uninfected control (not recorded which). The CDR3 loop reads CATSSLYGYTF. The DNA for the CDR3 is TGTGCCACCAGTAGCCTCTATGGCTACACCTTC.